This T cell receptor (beta chain) is drawn from a study of cytomegalovirus exposure and HLA in healthy donors. Generated by immunoSEQ multiplex PCR, the TCRdb table keeps only in-frame clones and is missing some. This repertoire shows tens of thousands of clones, 90% to 95% found once; its top ten account for roughly 1.6%. Per the germline V gene, CDR1 is SEHNR and CDR2 is FQNEAQ (reference sequence). The CDR3 is 13 residues long. J lost 3 bases, V lost 6 bases, and 4 bases had no gene match. The rearrangement uses TRBV7-9 and TRBJ2-5, with 7 positions matching TRBD1. This clonotype originated in a man in his late teens or twenties in good health and CMV-seropositive. The sequenced sample consisted of PBMCs. The CDR3 bases are TGTGCCAGCAGACCTACAGGGGAAGAGACCCAGTACTTC. As protein: CASRPTGEETQYF.